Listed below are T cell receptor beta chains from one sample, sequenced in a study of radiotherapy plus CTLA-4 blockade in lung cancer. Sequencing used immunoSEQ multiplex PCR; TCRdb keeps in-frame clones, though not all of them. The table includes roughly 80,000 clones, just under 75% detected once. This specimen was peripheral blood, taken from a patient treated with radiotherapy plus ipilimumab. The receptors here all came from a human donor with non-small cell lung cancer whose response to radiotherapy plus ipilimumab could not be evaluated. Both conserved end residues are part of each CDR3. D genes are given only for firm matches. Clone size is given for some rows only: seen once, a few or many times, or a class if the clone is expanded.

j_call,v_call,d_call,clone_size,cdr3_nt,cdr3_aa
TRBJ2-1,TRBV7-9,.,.,TGTGCCAGCAGTTATGTCCAGAGGATATACAATGAGCAGTTCTTC,CASSYVQRIYNEQFF
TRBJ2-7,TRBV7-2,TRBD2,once,TGTGCCAGCAGCTTAAAAGCGGGAGGGTCCTACGAGCAGTACTTC,CASSLKAGGSYEQYF
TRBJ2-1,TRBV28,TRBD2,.,TGTGCCAGCAGTTCGATACTAGCGGGGGGGTCTAATGAGCAGTTCTTC,CASSSILAGGSNEQFF
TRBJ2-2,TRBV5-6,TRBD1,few,TGTGCCAGCAGCTTGGCGCAGGGGGCCACCGGGGAGCTGTTTTTT,CASSLAQGATGELFF
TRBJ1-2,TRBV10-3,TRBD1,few,TGTGCCATCAGCACGGACAGGAAAGTAGATGGCTACACCTTC,CAISTDRKVDGYTF
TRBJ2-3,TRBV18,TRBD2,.,TGTGCCAGCTCACCACCGTCCCTAGCGGACACAGATACGCAGTATTTT,CASSPPSLADTDTQYF
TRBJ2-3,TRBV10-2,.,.,TGCGCCAGCAGTGAGTCGAAACTAAACACAGATACGCAGTATTTT,CASSESKLNTDTQYF
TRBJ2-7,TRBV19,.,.,TGTGCCAGTAGTATAGCGGGAACACACGAGCAGTACTTC,CASSIAGTHEQYF
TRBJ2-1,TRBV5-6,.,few,TGTGCCAGCAGCCTAGACACGGGGATGGCGAATGAGCAGTTCTTC,CASSLDTGMANEQFF
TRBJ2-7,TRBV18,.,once,TGTGCCAGCTCGCTTAGGCGGGCGAGCTCCTACGAGCAGTACTTC,CASSLRRASSYEQYF
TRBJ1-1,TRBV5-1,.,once,TGCGCCAGCAGCGAACGAGGGTTAGATGCTGAAGCTTTCTTT,CASSERGLDAEAFF
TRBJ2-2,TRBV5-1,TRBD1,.,TGCGCCAGCAGCGACAGACAGGGTTACACCGGGGAGCTGTTTTTT,CASSDRQGYTGELFF
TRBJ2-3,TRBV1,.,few,TGCACCAGCAGCCAACCCGGGGGAACCACAGATACGCAGTATTTT,CTSSQPGGTTDTQYF
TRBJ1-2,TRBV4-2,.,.,TGTGCCAGCAGCCAAGCGCAGGGCACGTGGATTAACTATGGCTACACCTTC,CASSQAQGTWINYGYTF
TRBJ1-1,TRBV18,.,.,TGTGCCAGCTCACCATCGGGCAGGGGTAGGGGGGCTTTCTTT,CASSPSGRGRGAFF
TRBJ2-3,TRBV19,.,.,TGTGCCAGTAGTATTATGGCTAGCGGCACAGATACGCAGTATTTT,CASSIMASGTDTQYF
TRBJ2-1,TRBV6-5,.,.,TGTGCCAGCAGCCCGATGAGCTCCTACAATGAGCAGTTCTTC,CASSPMSSYNEQFF
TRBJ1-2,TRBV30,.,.,TGTGCCTGGAGTGCGTTTGGGGACTTAAGTTCCGAAGCTAACTATGGCTACACCTTC,CAWSAFGDLSSEANYGYTF
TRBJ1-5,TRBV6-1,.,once,TGTGCCAGCCTAGAGGACAGCCTCAATCAGCCCCAGCATTTT,CASLEDSLNQPQHF